This T cell receptor beta chain was sequenced during a study of T cells after yellow fever vaccination. A single record per CDR3 protein comes from TCRdb applying MiXCR to the 5' RACE reads. The sample shows around 590,000 distinct CDR3 sequences, 12% of them seen only once. The sample in question was PBMCs, obtained on the day of the yellow fever booster vaccination. The origin of this receptor is a man under 40 who received the YFV17D yellow fever vaccine.

This chain's CDR3 is CSAKTSGRMNEQFF. As DNA, the CDR3 is TGCAGTGCTAAGACTAGCGGGAGAATGAATGAGCAGTTCTTC. This sequence joins TRBV20-1 and TRBJ2-1; 12 bases match TRBD2. CDR3 length: 14 residues. Trimming removed 4 bases from V and 7 bases from J; junction bases left unmatched: 5. Germline lookup yields CDR1 DFQATT and CDR2 SNEGSKA (reference sequence).